This T cell receptor beta chain was obtained from a study of shared clonotypes between healthy human individuals. On the study more broadly: With ages of 18 to 49, the donors were two women and a few men. Study results and limitations: The sharing of about 5% of naive CD4 clonotypes was seen across a handful of donors.

Worth noting for this clone: Its antigen is not identified.

Naive CD8 populations comprised CD45RO-negative cells positively selected for CCR7, excluding terminally differentiated effector memory CD45RA+ cells. Donors, without exception, were Caucasian adults residing in Nashville, Tennessee. The CDR3 runs to 14 residues. Germline CDR1 and CDR2: MDHEN and SYDVKM. V gave up 6 bases and J gave up 9 bases; unmatched junction bases: 9. Every subset's genomic DNA went evenly onto several immunoSEQ plates. The method was immunoSEQ multiplex PCR; TCRdb's version includes in-frame clones alone and lacks a portion of them. The sample has around 600,000 clones, approximately 95% seen once; the top ten hold 0.095% to 0.14%.

The chain carries TRBV28 and TRBJ2-1; 9 bases map to TRBD2. Input material: naive CD8+ T cells sorted from blood. This sequence originates from a woman aged 30 to 39 in good health. CDR3 sequence (DNA): TGTGCCAGCAGAGGCCGGACTAGCGATAGTGAGCAGTTCTTC. This encodes CASRGRTSDSEQFF.